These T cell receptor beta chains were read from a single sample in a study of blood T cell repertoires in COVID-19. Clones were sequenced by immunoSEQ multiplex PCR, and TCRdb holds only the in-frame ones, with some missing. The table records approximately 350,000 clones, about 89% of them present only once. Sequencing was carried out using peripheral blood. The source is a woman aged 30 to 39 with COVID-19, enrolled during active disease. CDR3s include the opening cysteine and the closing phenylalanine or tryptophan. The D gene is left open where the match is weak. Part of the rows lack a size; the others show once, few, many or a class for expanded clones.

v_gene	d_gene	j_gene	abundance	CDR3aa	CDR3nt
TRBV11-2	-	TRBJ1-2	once	CASSPAQGQGYGYTF	TGTGCCAGCAGCCCAGCACAGGGTCAAGGATATGGCTACACCTTC
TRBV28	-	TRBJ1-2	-	CASSGAGPNYGYTF	TGTGCCAGCAGCGGTGCGGGCCCTAACTATGGCTACACCTTC
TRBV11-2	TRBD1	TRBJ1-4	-	CASSPWTGGNEKLFF	TGTGCCAGCAGCCCATGGACAGGGGGTAATGAAAAACTGTTTTTT
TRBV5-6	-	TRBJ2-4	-	CASSLGGAVVQYF	TGTGCCAGCAGCTTGGGGGGCGCAGTAGTCCAGTACTTC
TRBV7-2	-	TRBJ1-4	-	CASSLASGTNEKLFF	TGTGCCAGCAGCTTAGCTTCAGGGACTAATGAAAAACTGTTTTTT
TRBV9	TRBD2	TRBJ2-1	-	CASSVEASGSHEQFF	TGTGCCAGCAGCGTAGAGGCTAGCGGGAGCCATGAGCAGTTCTTC
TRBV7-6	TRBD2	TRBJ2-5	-	CASSFFARLAGGPGETQYF	TGTGCCAGCAGTTTTTTTGCGAGATTAGCGGGAGGGCCGGGAGAGACCCAGTACTTC
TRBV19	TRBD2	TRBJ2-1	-	CASSYSGGDHNEQFF	TGTGCCAGTAGTTATAGCGGGGGGGACCACAATGAGCAGTTCTTC
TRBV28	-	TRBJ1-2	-	CASSLQQDLGYTF	TGTGCCAGCAGTTTACAACAGGACCTAGGCTACACCTTC
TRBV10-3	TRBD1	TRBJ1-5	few	CAISDDRGTAQPQHF	TGTGCCATCAGTGACGACAGGGGAACGGCTCAGCCCCAGCATTTT
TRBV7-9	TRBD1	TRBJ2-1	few	CASSSLGTGDYNEQFF	TGTGCCAGCAGCTCACTGGGCACAGGGGACTACAATGAGCAGTTCTTC
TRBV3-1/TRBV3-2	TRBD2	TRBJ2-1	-	CASSRVTSGGANEQFF	TGTGCCAGCAGCCGAGTTACTAGCGGGGGGGCCAATGAGCAGTTCTTC
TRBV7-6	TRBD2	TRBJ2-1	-	CASSLELAGALNEQFF	TGTGCCAGCAGCTTAGAACTAGCGGGGGCCCTCAATGAGCAGTTCTTC
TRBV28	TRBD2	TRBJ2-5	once	CASSKPGLARETQYF	TGTGCCAGCAGCAAACCGGGACTAGCTCGTGAGACCCAGTACTTC
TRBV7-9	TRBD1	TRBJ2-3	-	CASSSRQGPTDTQYF	TGTGCCAGCAGCTCCAGACAGGGACCCACAGATACGCAGTATTTT
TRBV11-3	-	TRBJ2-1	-	CASSLTGSYNEQFF	TGTGCCAGCAGCTTGACAGGCTCCTACAATGAGCAGTTCTTC
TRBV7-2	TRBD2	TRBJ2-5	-	CASSRSSGGAQETQYF	TGTGCCAGCAGCAGATCTAGCGGGGGGGCTCAAGAGACCCAGTACTTC
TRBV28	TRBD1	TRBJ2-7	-	CASSLRDRDYEQYF	TGTGCCAGCAGCCTTAGGGACAGAGATTACGAGCAGTACTTC
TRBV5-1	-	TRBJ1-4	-	CASSPGATNEKLFF	TGCGCCAGCAGTCCAGGCGCAACTAATGAAAAACTGTTTTTT
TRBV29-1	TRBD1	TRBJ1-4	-	CSVEVQGAGKLFF	TGCAGCGTTGAGGTTCAGGGGGCGGGAAAACTGTTTTTT
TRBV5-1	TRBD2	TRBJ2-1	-	CASSASGLTSYNEQFF	TGCGCCAGCTCGGCTAGCGGACTAACATCCTACAATGAGCAGTTCTTC
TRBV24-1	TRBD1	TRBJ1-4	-	CATSEEGAGREKLFF	TGTGCCACCAGTGAGGAGGGGGCTGGGAGAGAAAAACTGTTTTTT
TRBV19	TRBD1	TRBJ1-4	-	CASSRTGTINEKLFF	TGTGCCAGTAGTCGGACAGGGACGATTAATGAAAAACTGTTTTTT
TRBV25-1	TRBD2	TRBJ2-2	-	CASSGGREAAGELFF	TGTGCCAGCAGTGGGGGGAGGGAGGCCGCCGGGGAGCTGTTTTTT
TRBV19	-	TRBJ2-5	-	CASSRGPHPQETQYF	TGTGCCAGTAGTAGGGGGCCGCACCCACAAGAGACCCAGTACTTC
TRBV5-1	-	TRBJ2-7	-	CASSLSQNSYEQYF	TGCGCCAGCAGCTTGTCGCAGAATTCCTACGAGCAGTACTTC
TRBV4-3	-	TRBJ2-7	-	CASSQDPTPDSPNQSSYEQYF	TGCGCCAGCAGCCAAGACCCTACTCCAGACAGTCCGAATCAGAGCTCCTACGAGCAGTACTTC
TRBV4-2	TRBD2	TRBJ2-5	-	CASSQELAGARYQETQYF	TGTGCCAGCAGCCAAGAACTAGCGGGGGCTAGGTACCAAGAGACCCAGTACTTC
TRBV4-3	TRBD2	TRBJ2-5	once	CASSQGAGAETQYF	TGCGCCAGCAGCCAGGGAGCGGGGGCCGAGACCCAGTACTTC
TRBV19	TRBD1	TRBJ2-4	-	CASSQNRGNIQYF	TGTGCCAGTAGTCAAAACAGGGGTAACATTCAGTACTTC
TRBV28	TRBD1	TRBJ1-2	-	CASSLGGTDYGYTF	TGTGCCAGCAGTTTAGGTGGGACAGATTATGGCTACACCTTC
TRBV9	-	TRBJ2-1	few	CASSPLRAYNEQFF	TGTGCCAGCAGCCCATTGAGGGCCTACAATGAGCAGTTCTTC
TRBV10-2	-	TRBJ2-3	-	CASLDLAVTDTQYF	TGCGCCAGCTTGGACTTGGCCGTGACAGATACGCAGTATTTT
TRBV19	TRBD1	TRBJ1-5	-	CASRWQGDQPQHF	TGTGCCAGTAGATGGCAGGGGGATCAGCCCCAGCATTTT
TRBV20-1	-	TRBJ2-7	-	CSARGSYEQYF	TGCAGTGCTAGGGGCAGCTACGAGCAGTACTTC
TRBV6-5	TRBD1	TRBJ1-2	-	CASASLDRVNYGYTF	TGTGCCAGTGCTTCCCTAGACAGGGTGAACTATGGCTACACCTTC
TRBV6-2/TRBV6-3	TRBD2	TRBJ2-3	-	CASSSLAGTTDTQYF	TGTGCCAGCAGTAGCCTAGCGGGGACCACAGATACGCAGTATTTT
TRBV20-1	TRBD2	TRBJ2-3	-	CSASRGGDTDTQYF	TGCAGTGCTAGTCGCGGGGGGGACACAGATACGCAGTATTTT
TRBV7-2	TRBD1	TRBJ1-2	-	CASSAPPGTGDGYTF	TGTGCCAGCAGCGCCCCTCCCGGGACAGGGGATGGCTACACCTTC
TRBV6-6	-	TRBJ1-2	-	CASNQGRGYTF	TGTGCCAGCAACCAGGGTAGGGGCTACACCTTC
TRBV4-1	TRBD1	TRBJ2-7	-	CASSQEGQGSYEQYF	TGCGCCAGCAGCCAGGAGGGACAGGGCTCCTACGAGCAGTACTTC
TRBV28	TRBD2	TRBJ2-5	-	CASTLGGVRETQYF	TGTGCCAGCACCCTGGGGGGGGTAAGGGAGACCCAGTACTTC
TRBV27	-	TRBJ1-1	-	CASSLRGQFMNTEAFF	TGTGCCAGCAGTTTGCGGGGGCAGTTCATGAACACTGAAGCTTTCTTT
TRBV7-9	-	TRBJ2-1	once	CASSPGSGEQFF	TGTGCCAGCAGCCCAGGGTCTGGTGAGCAGTTCTTC
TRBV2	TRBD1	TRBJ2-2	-	CASSLAGTGVSTGELFF	TGTGCCAGCAGCCTTGCCGGGACAGGGGTTAGCACCGGGGAGCTGTTTTTT